This TCR beta chain was sequenced during a study of T-cell memory formation after mild COVID-19. Study summary: The two donors had largely donor-specific TCR clusters.

TCRdb independently ran MiXCR on the 5' RACE reads; one entry per CDR3 protein. The sample gives tens of thousands of distinct CDR3 sequences, 13% of which show up once; approximately 26% is in the top ten. On this clonotype: Its antigen remains unidentified.

General study findings and limits: Among CD4+ contracting clones, most were CM and EM, and CD8+ ones EMRA. Detection of some responders pre-infection suggested pre-existing cross-reactive memory T cells participated.

Sequencing was done on a sample of PBMCs or a T cell subset sorted from them (not recorded which). The TCR sequence derives from an adult woman who had mild COVID-19 (a few samples of this study predate the infection). Cell type and time point are not known.

The CDR3 DNA reads as TGTGCCAGCAGCGAGACTAGCGGGGCCTCCTACGAGCAGTACTTC. This codes for CASSETSGASYEQYF. The V and J genes are TRBV9 and TRBJ2-7; 11 nucleotides match TRBD2. The germline gives CDR1 SGDLS, CDR2 YYNGEE. The CDR3 is 15 residues long. J lost 0 bases, V lost 3 bases, and 2 bases had no gene match.